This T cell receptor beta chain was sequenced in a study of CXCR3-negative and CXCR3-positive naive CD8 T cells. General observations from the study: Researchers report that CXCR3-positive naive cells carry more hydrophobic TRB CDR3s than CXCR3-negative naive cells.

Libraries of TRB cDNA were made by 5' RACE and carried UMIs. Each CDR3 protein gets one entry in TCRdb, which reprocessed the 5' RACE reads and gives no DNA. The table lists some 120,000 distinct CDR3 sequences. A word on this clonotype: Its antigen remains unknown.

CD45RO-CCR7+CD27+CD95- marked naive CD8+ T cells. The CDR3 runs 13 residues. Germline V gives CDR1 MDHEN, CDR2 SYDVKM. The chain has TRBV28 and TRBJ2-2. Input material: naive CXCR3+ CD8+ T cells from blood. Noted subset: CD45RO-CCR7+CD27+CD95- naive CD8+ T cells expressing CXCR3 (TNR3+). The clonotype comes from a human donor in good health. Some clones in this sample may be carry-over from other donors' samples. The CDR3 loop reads CASRLANTGELFF.